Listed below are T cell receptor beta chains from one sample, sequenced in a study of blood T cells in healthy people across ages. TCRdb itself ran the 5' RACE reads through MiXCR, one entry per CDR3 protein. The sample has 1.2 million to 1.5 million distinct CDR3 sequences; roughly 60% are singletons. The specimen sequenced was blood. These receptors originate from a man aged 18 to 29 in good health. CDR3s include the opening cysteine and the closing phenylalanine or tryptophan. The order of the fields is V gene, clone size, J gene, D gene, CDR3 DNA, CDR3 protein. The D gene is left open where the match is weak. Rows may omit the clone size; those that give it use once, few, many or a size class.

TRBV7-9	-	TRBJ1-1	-	TGTGCCAGCAGCCGACAAGAAGACACTGAAGCTTTCTTT	CASSRQEDTEAFF
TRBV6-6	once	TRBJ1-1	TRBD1	TGTGCCAGCCGCCGCCCGGGGACAGGGACTGAAGCTTTCTTT	CASRRPGTGTEAFF
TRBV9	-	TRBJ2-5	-	TGTGCCAGCAGCGAAACAGGGAGGGAGACCCAGTACTTC	CASSETGRETQYF
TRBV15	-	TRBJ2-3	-	TGTGCCACCTCCTCCGAATTGGATACGCAGTATTTT	CATSSELDTQYF
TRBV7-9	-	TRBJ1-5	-	TGTGCCAGCAGCATCTCAGGTTGGGGCAATCAGCCCCAGCATTTT	CASSISGWGNQPQHF
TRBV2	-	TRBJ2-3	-	TGTGCCATCCTTTTTGTGGATACGCAGTATTTT	CAILFVDTQYF
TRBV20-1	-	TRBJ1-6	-	TGCAGTGCTAGCAAGGACAACTATAATTCACCCCTCCACTTT	CSASKDNYNSPLHF
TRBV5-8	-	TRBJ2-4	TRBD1	TGTGCCAGCAGCTTCGCCCTGACAGGGCTGGAAAACATTCAGTACTTC	CASSFALTGLENIQYF
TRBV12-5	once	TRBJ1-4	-	TGTGCTAGTGGTTTGGTTGGAGGGGTCCCTAATGAAAAACTGTTTTTT	CASGLVGGVPNEKLFF
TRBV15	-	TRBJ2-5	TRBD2	TGTGCCACCAGCAGGCCGGGACTAGCGGTGGAGACCCAGTACTTC	CATSRPGLAVETQYF
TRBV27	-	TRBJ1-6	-	TGTGCCAGCAGTCCCCGGAACTATAATTCACCCCTCCACTTT	CASSPRNYNSPLHF
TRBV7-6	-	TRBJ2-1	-	TGTGCCAGCAGTCCCCAGGGGAGGGGGTACAATGAGCAGTTCTTC	CASSPQGRGYNEQFF
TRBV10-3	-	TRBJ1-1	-	TGTGCCATCAGTGGAGGGGCGGACACTGAAGCTTTCTTT	CAISGGADTEAFF
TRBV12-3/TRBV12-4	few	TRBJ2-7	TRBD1	TGTGCCAGCAACCCTACCGGGACAGGGCGCTACGAGCAGTACTTC	CASNPTGTGRYEQYF
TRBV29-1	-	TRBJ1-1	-	TGCAGCGTTGTCGGTGATGAAGCTTTCTTT	CSVVGDEAFF
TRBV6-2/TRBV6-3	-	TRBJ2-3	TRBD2	TGTGCCAGCAGTCGCGAAGGACTAGCGGAACGCACAGATACGCAGTATTTT	CASSREGLAERTDTQYF
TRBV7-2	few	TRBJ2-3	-	TGTGCCAGCGGTAGCAAGGGTGCAGATACGCAGTATTTT	CASGSKGADTQYF
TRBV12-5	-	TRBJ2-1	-	TGTGCTAGTGGTCCTCCGGGGAGCTCCTACAAGGAGCAGTTCTTC	CASGPPGSSYKEQFF
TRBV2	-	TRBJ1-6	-	TGTGCCAGCAGTGTCCCCGGGGGGGAAGGATCACCCCTCCACTTT	CASSVPGGEGSPLHF
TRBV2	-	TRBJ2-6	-	TGTGCCAGGTTTGAAAAATCTGGGGCCAACGTCCTGACTTTC	CARFEKSGANVLTF
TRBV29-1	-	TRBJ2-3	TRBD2	TGCAGCGTGGGGCCCCGGGGGACTAGCGGGGGGCTTTATACGCAGTATTTT	CSVGPRGTSGGLYTQYF
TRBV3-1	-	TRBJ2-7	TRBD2	TGTGCCAGCAGCCACGCGGGAGTCATCGAGCAGTACTTC	CASSHAGVIEQYF
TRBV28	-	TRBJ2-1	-	TGTGCCAGCAGTACCCCGAGGATGTCCTACAATGAGCAGTTCTTC	CASSTPRMSYNEQFF
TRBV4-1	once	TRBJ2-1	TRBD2	TGCGCCAGCAGCCTATTCCCTAGCGGGGACACCAATGAGCAGTTCTTC	CASSLFPSGDTNEQFF
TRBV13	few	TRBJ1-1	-	TGTGCCAGCAGCGCATACAAAAGGGACACCCCAGCCACTGAAGCTTTCTTT	CASSAYKRDTPATEAFF
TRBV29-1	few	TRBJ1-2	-	TGCAGCGTTGAAGAAGACAGTAACTATGGCTACACCTTC	CSVEEDSNYGYTF
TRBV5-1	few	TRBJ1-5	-	TGCGCCAGCAGCGCGAACCCCGGAGGGACTCCCCAGCATTTT	CASSANPGGTPQHF
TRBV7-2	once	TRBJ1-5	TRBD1	TGTGCCAGCAGCCCCGACAGGGGTTACAATCAGCCCCAGCATTTT	CASSPDRGYNQPQHF
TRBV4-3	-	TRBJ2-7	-	TGCGCCAGCAGCCAAGACTGGAGCCTGGGACCCTACGAGCAGTACTTC	CASSQDWSLGPYEQYF
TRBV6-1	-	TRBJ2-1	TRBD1	TGTGCCAGCAGTGCGGGGACAGGGGAAAGGGACAATGAGCAGTTCTTC	CASSAGTGERDNEQFF
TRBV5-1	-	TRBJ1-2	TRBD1	TGCGCCAGCAGCCCGGGACAGAGAACCTATGGCTACACCTTC	CASSPGQRTYGYTF
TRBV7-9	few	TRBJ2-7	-	TGTGCCAGCAGCTTAAAAAGGGAGTACGAGCAGTACTTC	CASSLKREYEQYF
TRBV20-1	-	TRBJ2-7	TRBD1	TGCAGTGCTAGAGGAGACAGGGGGTTCTACGAGCAGTACTTC	CSARGDRGFYEQYF
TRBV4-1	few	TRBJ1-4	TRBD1	TGCGCCAGCAGCCTCGGGACAGCCGTATTGAATGAAAAACTGTTTTTT	CASSLGTAVLNEKLFF
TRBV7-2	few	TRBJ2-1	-	TGTGCCAGCAGCTTATTTGAGTATGAGAAGTTCTTC	CASSLFEYEKFF
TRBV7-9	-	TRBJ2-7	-	TGTGCCAGCAGTTTAATATTCGGGGACCACGAGCAGTACTTC	CASSLIFGDHEQYF
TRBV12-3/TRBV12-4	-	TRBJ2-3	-	TGTGCCAGCAGAAAAGAGATCAGCACAGATACGCAGTATTTT	CASRKEISTDTQYF
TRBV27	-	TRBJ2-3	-	TGTGCCAGCAGTCCCAGTCGCGTGCCCACAGATACGCAGTATTTT	CASSPSRVPTDTQYF
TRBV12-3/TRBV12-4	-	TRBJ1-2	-	TGTGCCAGCGGACCACAGGGTTATGGCTACACCTTC	CASGPQGYGYTF
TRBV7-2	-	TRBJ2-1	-	TGTGCCAGCAGCTTAGGAGGGAGTAAAGTTGAGCAGTTCTTC	CASSLGGSKVEQFF
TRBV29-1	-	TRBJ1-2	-	TGCAGCGTTGGACGAACCCCCCCTCAATATGGCTACACCTTC	CSVGRTPPQYGYTF
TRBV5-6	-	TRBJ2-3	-	TGTGCCAGCAGCTTGGTCGTCTATAGCACAGATACGCAGTATTTT	CASSLVVYSTDTQYF
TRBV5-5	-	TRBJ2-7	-	TGTGCCAGCAGCCCAGACAGTTACGAGCGGTACTTC	CASSPDSYERYF